These T cell receptor beta chains were read from a single sample in a study of beta chain features in type 1 diabetes. Produced via immunoSEQ multiplex PCR; TCRdb's table is partial and in-frame only. The profile covers roughly 300,000 clones, with around 9.7% appearing a single time and 0.9% to 1.1% taken by the ten largest. The sequenced sample was central memory CD4+ T cells from blood. Receptors originate from a man aged 30 to 39 with type 1 diabetes. Both conserved end residues are part of each CDR3. A D gene is named only where the DNA matches it firmly. Clone size is given for some rows only: seen once, a few or many times, or a class if the clone is expanded.

many	NA	TRBV19	TRBJ2-5	TGTGCCACGAGAAGACAGGCGTCGTCTCAAGAGACCCAGTACTTC	CATRRQASSQETQYF
NA	NA	TRBV7-9	TRBJ1-5	TGTGCCAGCAGCATCGAGGGACATCAGCCCCAGCATTTT	CASSIEGHQPQHF
NA	TRBD1	TRBV18	TRBJ1-1	TGTGCCAGCTCAAGACTCGGGACAGGGAGAGCAAACACTGAAGCTTTCTTT	CASSRLGTGRANTEAFF
NA	TRBD1	TRBV7-9	TRBJ1-1	TGTGCCAGCAGCTTAGACAGGGGGCGTGAGGGGTTCTTT	CASSLDRGREGFF
many	TRBD1	TRBV4-2	TRBJ1-1	TGTGCCAGCAGCCACGACAGGGTGAACACTGAAGCTTTCTTT	CASSHDRVNTEAFF
NA	TRBD1	TRBV2	TRBJ1-5	TGTGCCAGCAACATGGACAGGGGGGCTTACCAGCCCCAGCATTTT	CASNMDRGAYQPQHF
few	TRBD1	TRBV7-7	TRBJ2-2	TGTGCCAGCAGCCTGACAGGGGCTGGGGAGCTGTTTTTT	CASSLTGAGELFF
NA	TRBD1	TRBV4-3	TRBJ2-5	TGCGCCAGCAGCCAAGGAACGGGACAGTGGAAAGAGACCCAGTACTTC	CASSQGTGQWKETQYF
NA	NA	TRBV7-2	TRBJ2-1	TGTGCCAGCAGCTTAGTCGAGGCCCTGGGTGAGCAGTTCTTC	CASSLVEALGEQFF
few	NA	TRBV2	TRBJ2-1	TGTGCCAGCAGTTGGGGGTCCGGGACACCTGAGCAGTTCTTC	CASSWGSGTPEQFF
many	NA	TRBV6-1	TRBJ2-7	TGTGCCAGCAAAAGCGGGACAGCGTCCGACTACGAGCAGTACTTC	CASKSGTASDYEQYF
NA	TRBD1	TRBV5-1	TRBJ2-1	TGCGCTAGCAGCTTGACAGGGGGCCTCTTCAATGAGCAGTTCTTC	CASSLTGGLFNEQFF
NA	NA	TRBV7-2	TRBJ1-1	TGTGCCAGCAGCTTAGACTCAGGGAGCCTGTACACTGAAGCTTTCTTT	CASSLDSGSLYTEAFF
NA	TRBD2	TRBV7-2	TRBJ2-7	TGTGCCAGCAGTCCTCCGGGACTAGCGGGGAGCGAGCAGTACTTC	CASSPPGLAGSEQYF
few	TRBD2	TRBV29-1	TRBJ2-5	TGCAGCGTTGAGGCAGCGGGGAATTCGGAGACCCAGTACTTC	CSVEAAGNSETQYF
few	NA	TRBV7-2	TRBJ2-5	TGTGCCAGCAGCTTAGAGAGAGAGACCCAGTACTTC	CASSLERETQYF
NA	TRBD1	TRBV19	TRBJ1-1	TGTGCCAGTAGTGAGGACAGGGACACTGAAGCTTTCTTT	CASSEDRDTEAFF
NA	NA	TRBV29-1	TRBJ1-1	TGCAGCGTTGATGTCAGGAACACTGAAGCTTTCTTT	CSVDVRNTEAFF
NA	NA	TRBV28	TRBJ2-6	TGTGCCAGCAGTCCTGACAGCTCTGGGGCCAACGTCCTGACTTTC	CASSPDSSGANVLTF
many	NA	TRBV27	TRBJ1-4	TGTGCCAGCAGACTCGGACAAAACAATGAAAAACTGTTTTTT	CASRLGQNNEKLFF
NA	TRBD2	TRBV28	TRBJ2-5	TGTGCCTCCTCCCGCGGGGGAACTAAAGAGACCCAGTACTTC	CASSRGGTKETQYF
few	NA	TRBV4-3	TRBJ2-3	TGCGCCAGCAGCCCTCGACAGCGCACAGATACGCAGTATTTT	CASSPRQRTDTQYF
once	NA	TRBV9	TRBJ1-6	TGTGCCAGCAGCTATACAGGAAAAGGGGATTCACCCCTCCACTTT	CASSYTGKGDSPLHF
NA	NA	TRBV6-5	TRBJ2-7	TGTGCCAGCAGTTACTCGCCGGGAAGCTCCTACGAGCAGTACTTC	CASSYSPGSSYEQYF
few	NA	TRBV9	TRBJ2-1	TGTGCCAGCAGCCCCCAAGGGGCCCCCTACAATGAGCAGTTCTTC	CASSPQGAPYNEQFF
NA	NA	TRBV2	TRBJ2-5	TGTGCCAGCAGTGAAGTGGGCTACCTCCAAGAGACCCAGTACTTC	CASSEVGYLQETQYF
few	TRBD2	TRBV7-9	TRBJ2-3	TGTGCCAGCAGCCCCCAAAGGACTAGCGGGGTTATAGATACGCAGTATTTT	CASSPQRTSGVIDTQYF
few	TRBD1	TRBV5-1	TRBJ1-2	TGCGCCAGCAGCGACGGACAGGCGATTCTTAACTATGGCTACACCTTC	CASSDGQAILNYGYTF
NA	NA	TRBV2	TRBJ1-6	TGTGCCAGCAGTGATCAGGGATTGCAGTCACCCCTCCACTTT	CASSDQGLQSPLHF
few	NA	TRBV7-2	TRBJ2-5	TGTGCCAGCAGCCAGTATAGCATACAAGAGACCCAGTACTTC	CASSQYSIQETQYF
few	NA	TRBV7-2	TRBJ1-4	TGTGCCAGCAGCTTAGTCTCGGGGCACGTTGGGGAAAAACTGTTTTTT	CASSLVSGHVGEKLFF
few	NA	TRBV7-2	TRBJ2-7	TGTGCCAGCAGCGGCTGGATCTACGAGCAGTACTTC	CASSGWIYEQYF
few	NA	TRBV19	TRBJ2-7	TGTGCCAGTAAGACCCAATTCGAAGGCGCCTACGAGCAGTACTTC	CASKTQFEGAYEQYF
few	TRBD1	TRBV28	TRBJ2-7	TGTGCCAGCAGGTCGGGACAGGGTATCCACGAGCAGTACTTC	CASRSGQGIHEQYF
few	NA	TRBV20-1	TRBJ2-7	TGCAGTGCAATCGACGGTTTAGGGCAGTACTTC	CSAIDGLGQYF
few	NA	TRBV5-1	TRBJ1-2	TGCGCCAGCAGCTTGGAGCTGGGTTATGGCTACACCTTC	CASSLELGYGYTF
few	TRBD2	TRBV7-2	TRBJ2-1	TGTGCCAGCAGCTTATCCGGGGGGGCTGGGTACAATGAGCAGTTCTTC	CASSLSGGAGYNEQFF
NA	NA	TRBV7-2	TRBJ2-1	TGTGCCAGCAGCCGGCAAGGGGCCTACAATGAGCAGTTCTTC	CASSRQGAYNEQFF
many	NA	TRBV10-3	TRBJ2-7	TGTGCCATCAGTGAATCGGTGGAGCAGTACTTC	CAISESVEQYF
many	TRBD1	TRBV4-3	TRBJ1-6	TGCGCCAGCAGCCAAGATACGGACAGGGATTCACCCCTCCACTTT	CASSQDTDRDSPLHF
NA	TRBD1	TRBV5-7	TRBJ1-1	TGTGCCAGCATCCTGGACAGGATGGACACTGAAGCTTTCTTT	CASILDRMDTEAFF
few	NA	TRBV7-2	TRBJ1-6	TGTGCCAGCACACGGGGGGCGGAAGATTCACCCCTCCACTTT	CASTRGAEDSPLHF
NA	NA	TRBV11-2	TRBJ1-2	TGTGCCAGCAGCCCCGGACAGAACTATGGCTACACCTTC	CASSPGQNYGYTF
NA	NA	TRBV9	TRBJ1-4	TGTGCCAGCAGCGTGGACCTTGCAACTAATGAAAAACTGTTTTTT	CASSVDLATNEKLFF
many	NA	TRBV10-3	TRBJ1-5	TGTGCCATCAGTCCCGGACGGGGAGGGGATCAGCCCCAGCATTTT	CAISPGRGGDQPQHF
NA	TRBD1	TRBV7-2	TRBJ1-2	TGTGCCAGCAGTCTTGGACAGGGAGACTATGGCTACACCTTC	CASSLGQGDYGYTF
few	NA	TRBV9	TRBJ2-5	TGTGCCAGCAGCCCGCGAGGACAGGGAGGGGAGACCCAGTACTTC	CASSPRGQGGETQYF
NA	TRBD2	TRBV7-2	TRBJ2-5	TGTGCCAGCAGCTTGGGACTAGCGGCTGACCAAGAGACCCAGTACTTC	CASSLGLAADQETQYF
NA	TRBD1	TRBV5-1	TRBJ1-6	TGCGCCAGCAGCCTCGGACAGGGAGGCTTCTCACCCCTCCACTTT	CASSLGQGGFSPLHF
NA	TRBD1	TRBV6-5	TRBJ1-2	TGTGCCAGCAGTTACTCCGGGGACAGGGTCTATGGCTACACCTTC	CASSYSGDRVYGYTF